This entry lists 4 T cell receptor beta chains sequenced from one sample in a study of OX40 agonist ivuxolimab in advanced cancers. The data were produced by immunoSEQ multiplex PCR, yet TCRdb's version contains in-frame clones alone and is incomplete. The data show 49,000 or so clones, with around 84% seen just once and roughly 2.5% held by the top ten. The starting material was CD4+ or CD8+ T cells sorted from blood, obtained in a trial of the OX40 agonist ivuxolimab. The origin of the receptors is an adult with an advanced solid tumor such as melanoma, head and neck, liver or kidney cancer.

The rearrangement links TRBV6-5 to TRBJ2-5; weak D call: TRBD2 (5 bases). The J call may be faulty, since TRBJ2-7 better matches the DNA end. This CDR3 comprises 14 residues. CDR1 is MNHEY, CDR2 SVGAGI, per germline. In DNA form, the CDR3 reads TGTGCCAGCAGTGCGCAACTAGAGAGTAACGAGCAGTACTTC. It is translated as CASSAQLESNEQYF.

The CDR3 loop is CASSPPEGRYGYTF. DNA for the CDR3: TGTGCCAGCAGCCCCCCGGAGGGTCGCTATGGCTACACCTTC. V is TRBV4-2 and J is TRBJ1-2; no definite D call. The germline gives CDR1 LGHNA, CDR2 YNFKEQ. With 4 bases removed from V and 4 bases from J, the gap between germline ends came to 13 bases. This CDR3 has 14 residues.

CDR3 sequence: CASSLSQMNTGELFF. CDR3 sequence (DNA): TGTGCCAGCAGCTTATCACAGATGAACACCGGGGAGCTGTTTTTT. The chain joins TRBV7-6 to TRBJ2-2; D uncertain. Per germline, CDR1 SGHVS and CDR2 FNYEAQ. Trimming pared 2 bases from V and 1 base from J, leaving 8 bases between. This CDR3 has 15 residues.

This clone was detected a few times. The chain couples TRBV9 to TRBJ1-3; no reliable D call. Trimming took off 1 base at V and 2 bases at J, with 10 bases between the two ends. There are 15 residues in the CDR3. Germline V gene lookup returns CDR1 SGDLS and CDR2 YYNGEE. The CDR3 DNA is TGTGCCAGCAGCGTAAACCCGGCGGCTGGAAACACCATATATTTT. Amino acid sequence: CASSVNPAAGNTIYF.